This T cell receptor (beta chain) appears in the sequencing data of a study of vaccination and CD4 T cells after COVID-19. For the study at large: Two of the convalescents were Hispanic, and the group consisted of six males and four females. Study findings and constraints: In convalescent patients, 304 of 307 vaccine-specific clones were spike mono-reactive.

Germline lookup yields CDR1 DFQATT and CDR2 SNEGSKA (reference sequence). The CDR3 length is 14 residues. The V and J ends lost 6 bases and 4 bases respectively, with 19 bases between them. Described treatment: roughly ten-day PBMC culture with coronavirus spike peptide pools or control peptides (ViraFEST assay). First, ViraFEST expanded antigen-specific T cells with peptide pools, and next it sequenced the TCRs. Positive PCR tests dated from March to December 2020, predating US Alpha, Beta and Delta variants. Sequencing of cultured CD4+ T cell DNA used the Oncomine TCR Beta short-read assay. TCRdb re-derived calls from the PCR reads in MiXCR, one entry per CDR3 protein. This table has approximately 26,000 distinct CDR3 sequences, around three fifths appearing once. About this clonotype: Its antigen remains unknown.

This clonotype originated in a human donor who had recovered from COVID-19. This chain joins TRBV20-1 and TRBJ2-7; weak D call: TRBD2 (6 bases). The sample was CD4+ T cells from blood, cultured in vitro. CDR3 nucleotides: TGCAGTGCCACCGGGGACTTAGTCGGTTACGAGCAGTACTTC. Translated, it gives CSATGDLVGYEQYF.